This T cell receptor (beta chain) appears in the sequencing data of a study of blood T cell repertoires in COVID-19. At the level of the study: Acute and convalescent COVID-19 specimens originated in the United States, Italy and Spain. PBMCs, B-cell-depleted T cells, or T cells provided the cDNA or gDNA that made up the material.

Trimming pared 1 base from V and 5 bases from J, leaving 8 bases between. Per the germline V gene, CDR1 is ENHRY and CDR2 is SYGVKD. The CDR3 is 13 residues long. Authors' data handling: Scientists estimated how many nucleated cells there were by amplifying reference gene primers. Some clones are missing from TCRdb's copy, which holds only in-frame ones; the method was immunoSEQ multiplex PCR. V, J and clone size are taken as reported in that table, and D and trimming were inferred from the DNA itself. The table has some 81,000 clones, 90% seen once. J is TRBJ1-1 and V is TRBV10-3; D is unresolved. The sequencing input was peripheral blood. This clonotype was obtained from a woman aged 45-60 years in a cohort sampled during active COVID-19. The CDR3 coding sequence is TGTGCCATCAGTGAGTACGAGAGGACTGAAGCTTTCTTT. Its protein is CAISEYERTEAFF.